The 18 T cell receptor beta chains reported below all come from one sample, sequenced in a study of T cells in Graves' hyperthyroidism and ophthalmopathy (dated by TCRdb to 2018 to 2020). Receptor amplification or capture employed multiplex PCR. This sample was sequenced with an Illumina HiSeq 2000. Amplification of TCR beta CDR3 regions was carried out from RNA transcripts. A first-round RT-PCR of the TCR CDR3 used the HTBI primer set with the Qiagen OneStep RT-PCR kit. TCRdb trimmed the raw reads at Q25, called clones with MiXCR and kept productive beta chains. Each CDR3 protein appears once, grouped with its most common genes and DNA. Here the sample has 450,000 to 650,000 distinct CDR3 sequences; less than 25% occur a single time. The biggest ten clones account for around a quarter of the sample. The sample comprised blood. Receptor source: a man younger than 35 with Graves' hyperthyroidism.

The chain couples TRBV12-3 or TRBV12-4 to TRBJ1-1, with TRBD1 identical over 9 bases. The CDR3 sequence is 14 residues long. V was clipped by 6 bases and J by 7 bases; unmatched bases: 9. The CDR3 protein is CASSRTGGTGEAFF. CDR3 DNA: TGTGCCAGCAGCAGAACAGGGGGCACAGGTGAAGCTTTCTTT.

This clonotype was counted at least ten times. V and J are TRBV28 and TRBJ1-3, with D hard to call. Trimming pared 4 bases from V and 0 bases from J, leaving 7 bases between. Germline-derived CDR1 and CDR2 are MDHEN and SYDVKM. There are 14 residues in the CDR3. CDR3 nucleotides: TGTGCCAGCAGTTCTCAAGTCTCTGGAAACACCATATATTTT. Translated, it gives CASSSQVSGNTIYF.

This clonotype was observed many times. This chain links TRBV12-3 or TRBV12-4 with TRBJ1-5; D is unresolved. The CDR3 spans 14 residues. V was shortened by 0 bases and J by 1 base, with 4 bases between the two germline ends. The CDR3 DNA is TGTGCCAGCAGTTTAGCGGGGAGCAATCAGCCCCAGCATTTT. It specifies CASSLAGSNQPQHF.

This clonotype came up many times. This chain uses TRBV30 with TRBJ2-7; 7 bases match TRBD1. The CDR3 consists of 15 residues. Per the germline V gene, CDR1 is GTSNPN and CDR2 is SVGIG (reference sequence). V shed 4 bases, J shed 2 bases, and the junction held 11 bases outside the gene matches. The CDR3 loop is CAWTLGAGGPYEQYF. The DNA for the CDR3 is TGTGCCTGGACCCTGGGGGCAGGGGGTCCCTACGAGCAGTACTTC. The entire variable domain, with the rest obtained from reference TRBV30 and TRBJ2-7, is as follows: SQTIHQWPATLVQPVGSPLSLECTVEGTSNPNLYWYRQAAGRGLQLLFYSVGIGQISSEVPQNLSASRPQDRQFILSSKKLLLSDSGFYLCAWTLGAGGPYEQYFGPGTRLTVT.

The V gene is TRBV9, the J gene TRBJ1-2, with 7 positions matching TRBD1. V dropped 0 bases and J dropped 1; count of bases not matched to a gene: 3. Germline V gives CDR1 SGDLS, CDR2 YYNGEE. The CDR3 covers 15 residues. The DNA for the CDR3 is TGTGCCAGCAGCGTAGGAGGGGGCCATAACTATGGCTACACCTTC. Translated, it gives CASSVGGGHNYGYTF.

This clonotype was recorded many times. This chain joins TRBV7-8 and TRBJ2-5; 8 positions match TRBD1. CDR1 and CDR2 (germline): SGHVS, FQNEAQ. The junction had 8 bases not matched to a gene; V was cut back by 5 bases and J by 6 bases. The length of the CDR3 is 14 residues. In nucleotides, the CDR3 is TGTGCCAGCAGCATCGCCAGGGGGCTGAAGACCCAGTACTTC. This encodes CASSIARGLKTQYF.

This clonotype was seen a handful of times. This chain uses TRBV27 with TRBJ2-7; 9 bases map to TRBD2. CDR1 and CDR2 from the germline V gene are MNHEY and SMNVEV (reference sequence). J was trimmed by 9 bases and V by 3 bases; bases with no gene match: 9. The CDR3 length is 14 residues. CDR3 coding DNA: TGTGCCAGCAGTTTTACCGGGACTAGCAACGGGCAGTACTTC. Translated: CASSFTGTSNGQYF.

In this sample, this clonotype turned up a few times. The chain joins TRBV20-1 to TRBJ2-5, with D perhaps matching TRBD1 (6 bases). The ends were cut back, 6 bases at V and 13 bases at J, with 21 bases in the middle. This CDR3 is 12 amino acids long. Germline values: CDR1 DFQATT, CDR2 SNEGSKA (reference sequence). The CDR3 bases are TGCAGTGCACGTCGACAGGCCCGAGGTCTGTACTTC. Protein: CSARRQARGLYF.

This clonotype has just a few counts. V gene TRBV19 combines with J gene TRBJ1-1; the D gene is possibly TRBD1 (5 bases). This CDR3 is built from 18 residues. The germline V and J ends were trimmed by 2 bases and 0 bases, with 19 bases remaining between them. Per germline, CDR1 LNHDA and CDR2 SQIVND (reference sequence). The CDR3 DNA is TGTGCCAGTAGTATATTGGTGGGTGGCAGGGCAATGAACACTGAAGCTTTCTTT. Residues: CASSILVGGRAMNTEAFF.

This clonotype was observed many times. The chain couples TRBV19 to TRBJ1-2; TRBD1 might be the D (5 bases). The germline V gene has CDR1 LNHDA and CDR2 SQIVND (reference sequence). This CDR3 comprises 14 residues. The V and J ends lost 3 bases and 8 bases respectively, with 16 bases between them. The chain's CDR3 is CASSIGAPVGGYTF. CDR3 in DNA: TGTGCCAGTAGTATTGGGGCACCCGTTGGAGGCTACACCTTC.

The sample holds a few counts of this clonotype. The chain couples TRBV6-2 or TRBV6-3 to TRBJ1-5, with unresolved D. Germline V lookup: CDR1 MNHEY, CDR2 SVGEGT. Trimming removed 5 bases at V and 7 bases at J, with 9 bases between. This CDR3 is 12 amino acids long. The CDR3 region has the DNA TGTGCCAGCAGTGCAGATAAGCAGCCCCAGCATTTT. Protein: CASSADKQPQHF.

This clonotype appeared many times. At one of its ends the junction is not consistent with the germline gene, which may arise from a read error. The chain has TRBV12-3 or TRBV12-4 and TRBJ1-1; TRBD1 agrees at 11 bases. The CDR3 sequence is 15 residues long. DNA for the CDR3: TGTGCCAGCAGCCGGGACAGGGGGTCGAACGCTGAAGCTTTCTTT. Translation: CASSRDRGSNAEAFF.

This clonotype has at least ten counts. The chain uses TRBV12-3 or TRBV12-4 and TRBJ1-1, with D possibly TRBD1 on 6 matching bases. V was cut by 2 bases and J by 1 base, with 14 bases left in between. The CDR3 extends over 16 amino acids. CDR3 nucleotide sequence: TGTGCCAGCAGTTTACGGCAGGGGCTACAGAACACTGAAGCTTTCTTT. Residues: CASSLRQGLQNTEAFF.

The chain combines TRBV6-5 with TRBJ2-7; D unresolved. V lost 4 bases and J lost 2, with 12 bases in between. Looked up from germline, CDR1 is MNHEY and CDR2 is SVGAGI. CDR3 length: 14 residues. CDR3 protein: CASSFGRSTYEQYF. The CDR3 DNA reads as TGTGCCAGCAGTTTTGGACGATCAACCTACGAGCAGTACTTC.

There are many counts of this clonotype. This may stem from a read error, because a much larger clone lies one nucleotide away. The chain uses TRBV28 and TRBJ2-5; 7 bases map to TRBD1. This CDR3 region has 14 residues. Germline-derived CDR1 and CDR2 are MDHEN and SYDVKM. CDR3 DNA: TGTGCCAGCAGAACACAGGGGAACCAAGAGACCAAGTACTTC. Protein sequence: CASRTQGNQETKYF. Full variable domain (missing parts from reference TRBV28 and TRBJ2-5): DVKVTQSSRYLVKRTGEKVFLECVQDMDHENMFWYRQDPGLGLRLIYFSYDVKMKEKGDIPEGYSVSREKKERFSLILESASTNQTSMYLCASRTQGNQETKYFGPGTRLLVL.

This clonotype was counted only a few times. At one boundary the junction diverges from the germline segment, which might be a read error. The chain has TRBV6-2 or TRBV6-3 and TRBJ2-5; a weak D match, TRBD2 (6 bases). This CDR3 comprises 15 residues. Germline V CDR1 and CDR2: MNHEY, SVGEGT. The CDR3 DNA is TGTGCCAGCAGTTTTGGGACCAGCCCGGGAGAGACCAAGTACTTC. Its protein is CASSFGTSPGETKYF.

The CDR3 is CASSHIRANSGYTF. The CDR3 DNA follows: TGTGCCAGCAGCCACATCCGGGCTAACAGCGGCTACACCTTC. This chain connects TRBV3-1 to TRBJ1-2; no clear D gene. The germline V and J ends were trimmed by 3 bases and 8 bases, with 16 bases remaining between them. From germline, CDR1 is LGHDT and CDR2 YNNKEL (reference sequence). There are 14 residues in the CDR3.

This clonotype was seen only a few times. This sequence joins TRBV20-1 and TRBJ1-6; no firm D call. Trimming removed 5 bases from V and 9 bases from J, with 11 bases in between. CDR1 and CDR2 (germline): DFQATT, SNEGSKA (reference sequence). CDR3 length: 12 amino acids. The CDR3 DNA sequence: TGCAGTGCTTCTGGGCCCGCTTCACCCCTCCACTTT. It is translated as CSASGPASPLHF.